This entry concerns a single TCR beta chain. The antigen is unknown. This sample stems from a study of OX40 agonist ivuxolimab in advanced cancers. At the level of the study: Patients received intravenous ivuxolimab every 2 weeks at 0.01 to 10 mg/kg.

Some clones are missing from TCRdb's copy, which holds only in-frame ones; the method was immunoSEQ multiplex PCR. The sample has about 77,000 clones, 85% to 95% seen once. Study-wide results and limits: In CD8+ T cells, expanded clones were on average more numerous than in CD4+.

CDR3 length: 14 residues. Trimming stripped 7 bases from V and 2 bases from J, with 15 bases between. Germline loops: CDR1 MNHEY, CDR2 SVGAGI. With autoimmune disease history or systemic immunosuppression, patients were excluded. Sequenced material: CD4+ or CD8+ T cells sorted from blood, taken in a trial of the OX40 agonist ivuxolimab. This receptor was obtained from an adult with an advanced solid tumor such as melanoma, head and neck, liver or kidney cancer. V and J are TRBV6-5 and TRBJ2-7, with D unresolved. CDR3 sequence: CASTPSGEAYEQYF. In DNA form, the CDR3 reads TGTGCCAGCACCCCGTCGGGCGAGGCCTACGAGCAGTACTTC.